This is a list of T cell receptor beta chains from one sample in a study of T cells in Graves' hyperthyroidism and ophthalmopathy. From the multiplex PCR reads, TCRdb called clonotypes with MiXCR, one entry per CDR3 protein. The sample has about 200,000 distinct CDR3 sequences; approximately 16% are singletons. The specimen was blood. The receptors originated from a woman aged 50 to 65 with Graves' hyperthyroidism. The conserved cysteine and the conserved F or W are not part of the CDR3 here. A D gene is named only where the DNA matches it firmly.

v_call,d_call,cdr3_aa
TRBV27,TRBD2,ASSSGLAGVQDTQY
TRBV20-1,TRBD1,SAPGGGETNYGYT
TRBV24-1,TRBD1,ATSDTGTAQETQY
TRBV9,-,ASSPTGTTYEQY
TRBV25-1,-,ASNLDPYGYT
TRBV11-3,-,ASSEHRDMNTEAF
TRBV11-3,TRBD1,ASSSDRGWETQY
TRBV20-1,-,SARDRGSVTDTQY
TRBV10-3,-,AIKASSGETQY
TRBV10-3,-,AISVRRDSYEQY
TRBV5-5,TRBD2,ASSQVLAGGYEQY
TRBV11-3,-,ASSQRDYNEQF
TRBV5-1,-,ASSLEADGAYT
TRBV20-1,TRBD2,SARGLADTQY
TRBV6-1,-,ASSEPLEAF
TRBV12-3/TRBV12-4,-,ASNEPRATGRYGYT
TRBV27,-,ASSWSNQETQY
TRBV12-3/TRBV12-4,TRBD1,ASSPVGGQRDPETQY
TRBV3-1,-,ASSPTGTETQY
TRBV12-3/TRBV12-4,TRBD2,ASPPEAGAVGELF
TRBV12-3/TRBV12-4,-,ASSFWGLGNQPQH
TRBV7-9,TRBD1,ASSLARQGWVQPQH
TRBV25-1,-,ASSNREYNSPLH